This TCR beta chain is from a study of post-analysis software for immune sequencing data. Study-wide findings and caveats: Elevated frequency relative to controls characterized roughly five TRBV segments in patients, TRBV5-6, TRBV5-1 and TRBV20-1 among them. Comparison with controls showed significantly lower normalized Chao1 diversity in multiple sclerosis patients.

Included in the TCR beta cDNA libraries were unique molecular identifiers. Using its own MiXCR run on the PCR reads, TCRdb lists one record per CDR3 protein. This sample has roughly 200,000 distinct CDR3 sequences, with approximately 30% found just once. Germline CDR1 reads SGHTA; CDR2 reads FQGNSA. V gave up 5 bases and J gave up 9 bases, with 11 bases separating them. This CDR3 comprises 12 residues. Comments on this clonotype: Its antigen is as yet unknown.

This receptor was taken from a girl aged 2-17 years with multiple sclerosis. The chain has TRBV7-2 and TRBJ1-5, with D possibly matching TRBD1 (6 bases). Sequenced: blood. The CDR3: CASSAQGSPQHF. The CDR3 nucleotides read TGTGCCAGCAGCGCCCAGGGGTCGCCCCAGCATTTT.